The entry that follows covers one TCR beta chain sequence. The antigen is unknown. This record belongs to a study of cytomegalovirus exposure and HLA in healthy donors. Findings of the study overall: In an earlier analysis, in around 590 donors, most V segments appeared productive either ~87% or ~30% of the time. Cytomegalovirus status, reportedly, was diagnosed with high specificity and sensitivity by the classifier.

This CDR3 is 13 amino acids long. Germline V lookup: CDR1 MNHNS, CDR2 SASEGT. The V end was cut by 6 bases, the J end by 5 bases, with 13 bases between. Nominally healthy donors provided the samples, though records likely missed some immune exposures. PCR employed 60 Vbeta and 13 Jbeta primers. Produced via immunoSEQ multiplex PCR; TCRdb's table is partial and in-frame only. The sample records fewer than 55,000 clones, 63% being singletons. The receptor was isolated from a man aged 60-69 years in good health and CMV-seropositive. The genes are TRBV6-1 and TRBJ2-5; no firm D call. The sequenced material came from PBMCs. The CDR3 nucleotides are TGTGCCAGCAGCGTAGCAGAATTGGAGACCCAGTACTTC. Translated, it gives CASSVAELETQYF.